This entry concerns a single TCR beta chain. The antigen is not known. The CDR3 spans 14 residues. Germline CDR1 and CDR2: MNHEY and SMNVEV (reference sequence). V lost 4 bases and J lost 3; bases outside the gene matches: 5. The entry originates in a study of monozygotic twins with cystic fibrosis. Data came from immunoSEQ multiplex PCR; TCRdb stores just in-frame clones and leaves some out. The sample includes about 36,000 clones, 80% to 95% of them seen just once. Study results and caveats: In 13 of 16 pairs, V gene usage was closest to the co-twin's. No link emerged between shared CDR3 counts and age, concordance or severity.

Sequenced material: blood. This TCR came from a boy under 10 years old with cystic fibrosis. V and J are TRBV27 and TRBJ2-7; 8 bases are shared with TRBD1. The CDR3: CASSWTGSHYEQYF. CDR3 DNA: TGTGCCAGCAGTTGGACAGGGTCTCACTACGAGCAGTACTTC.